This T cell receptor beta chain was sequenced for a study of blood T cell repertoires in COVID-19. Participant age was roughly 18 to 90 years, and participants resided in fewer than 30 US areas. Symptom resolution, clearance, or two negative PCRs marked the recovered donors of Cohort 3. Sequencing used immunoSEQ multiplex PCR; TCRdb keeps in-frame clones, though not all of them. The sample shows around 360,000 clones, roughly 87% of them seen only once. This receptor was obtained from a woman aged 30 to 39 who had recovered from COVID-19. Source material: PBMCs or T cells enriched from blood (not recorded which).

CDR3 region: CASSLPSGSIVEQFF. The CDR3 DNA reads as TGCGCCAGCAGCCTTCCTAGCGGGAGTATCGTTGAGCAGTTCTTC. The rearrangement uses TRBV5-1 and TRBJ2-1; TRBD2 agrees at 10 bases. V lost 4 bases, J lost 9 bases, and 10 bases stayed unmatched. This CDR3 comprises 15 residues. The V gene's germline CDR1 is SGHRS and CDR2 YFSETQ.